Described below is a single T cell receptor beta chain sequence and its context. The antigen remains undetermined. The record originates from a study of blood T cells in healthy people across ages. Overall study results and limits: Both higher diversity and more naive CD4+ cells marked long-lived donors when set against aged donors. Diversity of TCR beta per million T cells declined in a roughly linear way with age.

Combining a sample-barcoded 5' primer with a J-beta primer mix, a second PCR ran for roughly 6 to 12 cycles. TCRdb processed the 5' RACE reads anew with MiXCR; each CDR3 protein has one entry. The table shows about 1.1 million distinct CDR3 sequences, with about two fifths occurring only once. Germline CDR1 is MNHNY and CDR2 is SVGAGI (reference sequence). Trimming removed 7 bases from V and 0 bases from J, with 9 bases in between. The CDR3 is made up of 13 amino acids. This sequence was found in a man aged 18 to 30 in good health. The chain recombines TRBV6-6 with TRBJ2-5; D ambiguous. Input material: blood. The CDR3 DNA is TGTGCCAGCACCAGAGGTCACCAAGAGACCCAGTACTTC. Residues: CASTRGHQETQYF.